The rows below give T cell receptor beta chains drawn from one sample of a study of cytomegalovirus exposure and HLA in healthy donors. Using immunoSEQ multiplex PCR, the repertoire was profiled, and TCRdb retains in-frame clones only, with some absent. The sample carries approximately 22,000 clones, 65% to 85% recorded once. Sequencing was done on a sample of PBMCs. Every receptor here comes from a man between 60 and 75 years old in good health and CMV-seronegative. Each CDR3 is given with its conserved first and last residue. The D gene is left open where the match is weak. Size is omitted from some rows. Given values are once, few, many or a class for expanded clones.

CDR3aa: CASSKDSIFYEQYF; CDR3nt: TGTGCCAGCAGCAAAGACAGTATCTTCTACGAGCAGTACTTC; v_gene: TRBV21-1; d_gene: -; j_gene: TRBJ2-7; abundance: -
CDR3aa: CASRDPVWYEQYF; CDR3nt: TGTGCCAGCAGAGATCCGGTTTGGTACGAGCAGTACTTC; v_gene: TRBV6-6; d_gene: -; j_gene: TRBJ2-7; abundance: -
CDR3aa: CASRNFPGEKLFF; CDR3nt: TGTGCCAGTAGGAACTTTCCAGGTGAAAAACTGTTTTTT; v_gene: TRBV19; d_gene: -; j_gene: TRBJ1-4; abundance: -
CDR3aa: CARSVVPGGGYYGYTF; CDR3nt: TGTGCCCGCAGCGTAGTTCCCGGGGGGGGTTATTATGGCTACACCTTC; v_gene: TRBV9; d_gene: -; j_gene: TRBJ1-2; abundance: few
CDR3aa: CARSQPGTDRRGEQYF; CDR3nt: TGCGCCCGCAGCCAACCCGGGACGGACAGGCGCGGCGAGCAGTACTTC; v_gene: TRBV4-1; d_gene: TRBD1; j_gene: TRBJ2-7; abundance: -
CDR3aa: CSSSSTGGGYTF; CDR3nt: TGTTCCAGCAGCTCGACAGGGGGTGGCTACACCTTC; v_gene: TRBV7-9; d_gene: TRBD1; j_gene: TRBJ1-2; abundance: -
CDR3aa: CASSQDRGCGYTF; CDR3nt: TGTGCCAGCAGCCAAGATCGAGGGTGTGGCTACACCTTC; v_gene: TRBV4-2; d_gene: -; j_gene: TRBJ1-2; abundance: few
CDR3aa: CAISPRGGEALHF; CDR3nt: TGTGCCATCAGTCCCAGAGGGGGGGAGGCCCTCCACTTT; v_gene: TRBV10-3; d_gene: -; j_gene: TRBJ1-6; abundance: -
CDR3aa: CASSLDREADTQYF; CDR3nt: TGTGCCAGCAGCTTAGACAGGGAGGCAGATACGCAGTATTTT; v_gene: TRBV11-3; d_gene: -; j_gene: TRBJ2-3; abundance: -
CDR3aa: CASSSGTGSRNTEAFF; CDR3nt: TGTGCCAGCAGCTCCGGGACAGGAAGCCGGAACACTGAAGCTTTCTTT; v_gene: TRBV11-3; d_gene: TRBD1; j_gene: TRBJ1-1; abundance: -
CDR3aa: CASRGTRTGADTQYF; CDR3nt: TGTGCCAGCAGGGGCACGAGGACAGGGGCAGATACGCAGTATTTT; v_gene: TRBV2; d_gene: TRBD1; j_gene: TRBJ2-3; abundance: few
CDR3aa: CASSVGGAGYNEQFF; CDR3nt: TGTGCCAGCAGCGTGGGTGGGGCCGGCTACAATGAGCAGTTCTTC; v_gene: TRBV9; d_gene: -; j_gene: TRBJ2-1; abundance: -
CDR3aa: CASGQSRGYTF; CDR3nt: TGTGCCAGCGGACAATCCCGCGGCTACACCTTC; v_gene: TRBV6-5; d_gene: -; j_gene: TRBJ1-2; abundance: once
CDR3aa: CASSRRGSYEQYF; CDR3nt: TGTGCCAGCTCGCGGAGGGGCTCCTACGAGCAGTACTTC; v_gene: TRBV28; d_gene: -; j_gene: TRBJ2-7; abundance: -
CDR3aa: CASRPGTGMGQPQHF; CDR3nt: TGTGCCAGCAGGCCCGGGACAGGGATGGGTCAGCCCCAGCATTTT; v_gene: TRBV27; d_gene: TRBD1; j_gene: TRBJ1-5; abundance: -
CDR3aa: CASSSRWGRAQETQYF; CDR3nt: TGTGCCAGCAGCTCCAGGTGGGGGCGGGCACAAGAGACCCAGTACTTC; v_gene: TRBV5-6; d_gene: -; j_gene: TRBJ2-5; abundance: once
CDR3aa: CASSSTGGCGYTF; CDR3nt: TGCGCCAGCAGCTCAACGGGGGGCTGTGGCTACACCTTC; v_gene: TRBV5-1; d_gene: -; j_gene: TRBJ1-2; abundance: -
CDR3aa: CASSYFSGGRETQYF; CDR3nt: TGTGCCAGCAGTTACTTCTCAGGGGGTCGAGAGACCCAGTACTTC; v_gene: TRBV6-5; d_gene: TRBD1; j_gene: TRBJ2-5; abundance: -
CDR3aa: CASSLDGTGGFEQYF; CDR3nt: TGTGCCAGCAGCTTAGATGGGACAGGGGGGTTCGAGCAGTACTTC; v_gene: TRBV11-3; d_gene: TRBD1; j_gene: TRBJ2-7; abundance: -
CDR3aa: CASSEGWGRTGKETQYF; CDR3nt: TGTGCCAGCAGTGAAGGATGGGGGAGGACAGGGAAAGAGACCCAGTACTTC; v_gene: TRBV2; d_gene: TRBD1; j_gene: TRBJ2-5; abundance: -
CDR3aa: CASSKSGTQYF; CDR3nt: TGTGCCAGCAGCAAGTCAGGTACGCAGTATTTT; v_gene: TRBV28; d_gene: -; j_gene: TRBJ2-3; abundance: -
CDR3aa: CASSLIGRNHQPQHF; CDR3nt: TGTGCCAGCAGTTTAATTGGGAGGAACCATCAGCCCCAGCATTTT; v_gene: TRBV27; d_gene: -; j_gene: TRBJ1-5; abundance: -
CDR3aa: CASSYSSFFLNSGYTF; CDR3nt: TGTGCCAGCAGTTACTCGAGTTTCTTCTTAAATTCTGGCTACACCTTC; v_gene: TRBV6-5; d_gene: -; j_gene: TRBJ1-2; abundance: -
CDR3aa: CASSPPGGARHTQYF; CDR3nt: TGTGCCAGCAGCCCCCCTGGCGGGGCCCGCCATACGCAGTATTTT; v_gene: TRBV11-3; d_gene: -; j_gene: TRBJ2-3; abundance: -
CDR3aa: CASSQDRQPGANVLTF; CDR3nt: TGCGCCAGCAGCCAGGACCGACAGCCTGGGGCCAACGTCCTGACTTTC; v_gene: TRBV4-3; d_gene: -; j_gene: TRBJ2-6; abundance: few
CDR3aa: CASSYSAREFGGYTF; CDR3nt: TGTGCCAGCAGTTACTCCGCCCGGGAATTTGGTGGCTACACCTTC; v_gene: TRBV6-6; d_gene: -; j_gene: TRBJ1-2; abundance: -
CDR3aa: CASSPQGLAGVNEQFF; CDR3nt: TGTGCCAGCAGCCCACAGGGACTAGCGGGAGTCAATGAGCAGTTCTTC; v_gene: TRBV7-9; d_gene: TRBD2; j_gene: TRBJ2-1; abundance: few
CDR3aa: CASSYTGEGAEAFF; CDR3nt: TGTGCCAGCAGCTATACAGGGGAAGGTGCTGAAGCTTTCTTT; v_gene: TRBV7-9; d_gene: TRBD1; j_gene: TRBJ1-1; abundance: -
CDR3aa: CASGLVNGGSLAGYTF; CDR3nt: TGTGCTAGTGGTTTGGTAAATGGGGGGTCGCTGGCTGGCTACACCTTC; v_gene: TRBV12-5; d_gene: -; j_gene: TRBJ1-2; abundance: -
CDR3aa: CASSPQGHSGATQYF; CDR3nt: TGTGCCAGCTCACCACAAGGACATTCAGGAGCGACCCAGTACTTC; v_gene: TRBV18; d_gene: -; j_gene: TRBJ2-5; abundance: -
CDR3aa: CASSLWAGVSYEQYF; CDR3nt: TGTGCCAGCAGTTTATGGGCCGGGGTCTCCTACGAGCAGTACTTC; v_gene: TRBV28; d_gene: -; j_gene: TRBJ2-7; abundance: -
CDR3aa: CASTNGGAYGYTF; CDR3nt: TGTGCCAGCACCAACGGGGGGGCCTATGGCTACACCTTC; v_gene: TRBV6-5; d_gene: -; j_gene: TRBJ1-2; abundance: once
CDR3aa: CSASSHYEQYF; CDR3nt: TGCAGTGCTAGTTCCCACTACGAGCAGTACTTC; v_gene: TRBV20-1; d_gene: -; j_gene: TRBJ2-7; abundance: -
CDR3aa: CASSYPQGGADTQYF; CDR3nt: TGTGCCAGCAGTTACCCTCAAGGAGGAGCAGATACGCAGTATTTT; v_gene: TRBV6-6; d_gene: -; j_gene: TRBJ2-3; abundance: -
CDR3aa: CASSLVGGITDTQYF; CDR3nt: TGCGCCAGCAGCTTGGTTGGGGGCATAACAGATACGCAGTATTTT; v_gene: TRBV5-1; d_gene: -; j_gene: TRBJ2-3; abundance: -
CDR3aa: CASSLDRQETQYF; CDR3nt: TGTGCTAGCAGCTTAGACAGGCAAGAGACCCAGTACTTC; v_gene: TRBV7-7; d_gene: -; j_gene: TRBJ2-5; abundance: -
CDR3aa: CASRNGGRTGELFF; CDR3nt: TGTGCCTCCCGTAATGGGGGCAGGACCGGGGAGCTGTTTTTT; v_gene: TRBV19; d_gene: -; j_gene: TRBJ2-2; abundance: few
CDR3aa: CASSLGQIQETQYF; CDR3nt: TGTGCCAGCAGCTTGGGGCAGATTCAAGAGACCCAGTACTTC; v_gene: TRBV5-4; d_gene: -; j_gene: TRBJ2-5; abundance: -
CDR3aa: CARSLGTDRSNYGYTF; CDR3nt: TGTGCCCGCAGCTTAGGTACTGACAGGAGTAACTATGGCTACACCTTC; v_gene: TRBV7-2; d_gene: -; j_gene: TRBJ1-2; abundance: -
CDR3aa: CARSLGVPRRGDKDTQYF; CDR3nt: TGTGCCAGAAGCTTGGGAGTCCCGAGGCGGGGAGACAAGGATACGCAGTATTTT; v_gene: TRBV5-3; d_gene: -; j_gene: TRBJ2-3; abundance: -
CDR3aa: CASSLLLRSSHYEQYF; CDR3nt: TGCGCCAGCAGCTTGTTGCTCAGGTCTTCTCACTACGAGCAGTACTTC; v_gene: TRBV5-1; d_gene: -; j_gene: TRBJ2-7; abundance: -
CDR3aa: CASSSDYSSYEQYF; CDR3nt: TGTGCCAGCAGCTCCGACTATTCCTCCTACGAGCAGTACTTC; v_gene: TRBV7-2; d_gene: -; j_gene: TRBJ2-7; abundance: -
CDR3aa: CASSPTPAGGDGYTF; CDR3nt: TGTGCCAGCTCACCCACCCCCGCAGGGGGAGATGGCTACACCTTC; v_gene: TRBV18; d_gene: TRBD1; j_gene: TRBJ1-2; abundance: -
CDR3aa: CASSPTGQETQYF; CDR3nt: TGTGCCAGCTCACCAACGGGCCAAGAGACCCAGTACTTC; v_gene: TRBV18; d_gene: -; j_gene: TRBJ2-5; abundance: -
CDR3aa: CSVGGRAGTRMWEQYF; CDR3nt: TGCAGCGTGGGGGGGCGAGCGGGGACGCGGATGTGGGAGCAGTACTTC; v_gene: TRBV29-1; d_gene: -; j_gene: TRBJ2-7; abundance: -
CDR3aa: CASSKGAEKGETQYF; CDR3nt: TGTGCCAGCTCCAAGGGGGCTGAGAAGGGAGAGACCCAGTACTTC; v_gene: TRBV7-9; d_gene: TRBD1; j_gene: TRBJ2-5; abundance: -
CDR3aa: CSGGRGAYEQYF; CDR3nt: TGTTCCGGAGGGAGAGGGGCCTACGAGCAGTACTTC; v_gene: TRBV7-9; d_gene: -; j_gene: TRBJ2-7; abundance: -
CDR3aa: CASSPDRRNTEAFF; CDR3nt: TGTGCCAGCTCACCGGACAGGAGAAACACTGAAGCTTTCTTT; v_gene: TRBV18; d_gene: TRBD1; j_gene: TRBJ1-1; abundance: -
CDR3aa: CASSPDRGTGNTIYF; CDR3nt: TGTGCCAGCTCACCTGACAGGGGCACTGGAAACACCATATATTTT; v_gene: TRBV18; d_gene: TRBD1; j_gene: TRBJ1-3; abundance: -
CDR3aa: CASSRQVYNSPLHF; CDR3nt: TGTGCCAGCAGCAGACAGGTTTATAATTCACCCCTCCACTTT; v_gene: TRBV6-5; d_gene: -; j_gene: TRBJ1-6; abundance: -
CDR3aa: CASSVGGAINSPLRF; CDR3nt: TGTGCCAGCAGTGTCGGTGGGGCTATCAATTCACCCCTCCGCTTT; v_gene: TRBV6-1; d_gene: -; j_gene: TRBJ1-6; abundance: -
CDR3aa: CACPRRGAPYEQYF; CDR3nt: TGTGCCTGCCCCAGGCGGGGCGCCCCCTACGAGCAGTACTTC; v_gene: TRBV30; d_gene: -; j_gene: TRBJ2-7; abundance: once
CDR3aa: CASSLSDGYTF; CDR3nt: TGTGCCAGCAGCTTGTCCGATGGCTACACCTTC; v_gene: TRBV5-4; d_gene: -; j_gene: TRBJ1-2; abundance: -
CDR3aa: CAWSRTSGSYEQYF; CDR3nt: TGTGCCTGGAGCCGGACTAGCGGGAGCTACGAGCAGTACTTC; v_gene: TRBV30; d_gene: TRBD2; j_gene: TRBJ2-7; abundance: -
CDR3aa: CASSDRDHEQYF; CDR3nt: TGTGCCAGTAGTGACAGGGACCACGAGCAGTACTTC; v_gene: TRBV19; d_gene: TRBD1; j_gene: TRBJ2-7; abundance: -
CDR3aa: CASSGLAGADTQYF; CDR3nt: TGTGCCAGCAGTGGACTAGCGGGAGCAGATACGCAGTATTTT; v_gene: TRBV6-4; d_gene: TRBD2; j_gene: TRBJ2-3; abundance: few
CDR3aa: CASSFRDYSYEQYF; CDR3nt: TGTGCCAGCAGCTTCCGGGACTACTCCTACGAGCAGTACTTC; v_gene: TRBV11-2; d_gene: TRBD2; j_gene: TRBJ2-7; abundance: -
CDR3aa: CASRITGGYGYTF; CDR3nt: TGTGCCAGCAGAATTACCGGGGGGTATGGCTACACCTTC; v_gene: TRBV5-4; d_gene: -; j_gene: TRBJ1-2; abundance: -
CDR3aa: CASSFKQGGSAKNIQYF; CDR3nt: TGTGCCAGCAGCTTTAAACAGGGCGGGTCCGCCAAAAACATTCAGTACTTC; v_gene: TRBV5-4; d_gene: -; j_gene: TRBJ2-4; abundance: -
CDR3aa: CASSLGRGYETQYF; CDR3nt: TGTGCCAGCAGCTTAGGCCGGGGGTACGAGACCCAGTACTTC; v_gene: TRBV7-9; d_gene: -; j_gene: TRBJ2-5; abundance: -